Listed below are T cell receptor beta chains from one sample, sequenced in a study of shared clonotypes between healthy human individuals. Only in-frame clones appear in the TCRdb table, and some are missing; sequencing was by immunoSEQ multiplex PCR. This table has approximately 2,000,000 clones, around 95% appearing once. The sample consisted of naive CD8+ T cells from PBMCs. The receptors come from a young man in good health. Some clones in this sample may be carry-over from other donors' samples. CDR3s leave out the opening cysteine and the closing phenylalanine or tryptophan. Each record gives: D gene, V gene, J gene, clone size, CDR3 length, CDR3 protein. A D gene is named only where the DNA matches it firmly. Size is omitted from some rows. Given values are once, few, many or a class for expanded clones.

-	TRBV6-5	TRBJ2-5	-	13	ASNLPAAYQETQY
TRBD1	TRBV4-3	TRBJ1-2	-	14	ASSQERRRTGEGYT
-	TRBV4-1	TRBJ1-4	-	13	ASSQVPVSGEKLF
-	TRBV7-6	TRBJ2-5	-	13	ASSTGGGYQETQY
-	TRBV19	TRBJ1-1	-	12	ASSRRGTDTEAF
-	TRBV19	TRBJ1-5	-	12	ASSIRDNNQPQH
-	TRBV19	TRBJ1-4	-	8	ASPEGKLF
-	TRBV27	TRBJ2-3	-	11	ASSFAQGVMQY
TRBD2	TRBV7-9	TRBJ2-1	-	14	ASSPVGTSVNNEQF
-	TRBV19	TRBJ2-1	-	12	ASSIGGSLDEQF
TRBD2	TRBV4-1	TRBJ2-1	-	12	ASTVAGSYNEQF
-	TRBV7-8	TRBJ1-5	once	12	ASRPGGRNQPQH
-	TRBV5-4	TRBJ2-1	-	11	ASSFQGGNEQF
-	TRBV6-5	TRBJ1-4	-	12	ASRNQGLNEKLF
-	TRBV10-1	TRBJ2-1	-	13	ASSPETSFYNEQF
-	TRBV7-2	TRBJ1-2	-	9	ASSLADGYT
TRBD2	TRBV18	TRBJ2-2	-	16	ASSPLSSSGGRVGELF
-	TRBV14	TRBJ1-1	-	14	ASSLLGAGSLTEAF
-	TRBV5-1	TRBJ1-1	-	12	ASSIGPEAAEAF
-	TRBV27	TRBJ1-1	-	12	ASSLAGINTEAF
-	TRBV28	TRBJ2-1	-	9	ASSLSDEQF
TRBD2	TRBV9	TRBJ2-1	-	12	ASSEGLRYNEQF
-	TRBV7-9	TRBJ2-7	-	14	ASSYLPIADSYEQY
-	TRBV18	TRBJ1-2	-	13	ASSPPVGLNYGYT
-	TRBV7-9	TRBJ2-5	few	12	ASTFGSEPETQY
TRBD1	TRBV5-1	TRBJ2-7	-	13	ASSGGTGPVGEQY
TRBD1	TRBV10-3	TRBJ1-1	once	17	AISESLFGQGIGNTEAF
TRBD2	TRBV19	TRBJ2-1	-	13	ASSIVPSGINEQF
-	TRBV9	TRBJ2-7	-	6	ASTEQY
-	TRBV29-1	TRBJ1-2	-	11	SVVFGDNYGYT
TRBD1	TRBV25-1	TRBJ2-5	-	12	ASSAGTGMETQY
-	TRBV12-5	TRBJ2-2	-	15	ASGLVPPTGRTGELF
TRBD1	TRBV6-5	TRBJ1-2	-	11	ASSPDRSYGYT
-	TRBV7-9	TRBJ2-1	-	15	ASSLADTTRTYNEQF
TRBD2	TRBV4-1	TRBJ2-7	-	11	ASSQRLAREQY
-	TRBV7-9	TRBJ1-1	-	10	ASSLTGGEAF
-	TRBV11-2	TRBJ2-7	-	13	ASSLGAGTPYEQY
-	TRBV9	TRBJ1-1	-	14	ASSVVRQGISTEAF
TRBD1	TRBV28	TRBJ1-5	-	15	ASSYLLGQGGNQPQH
-	TRBV28	TRBJ1-1	-	11	ASSTTANTEAF
-	TRBV12-2	TRBJ1-3	-	14	ASRLGSGAPRNTIY
TRBD2	TRBV30	TRBJ2-1	-	13	AWSVASGRHNEQF
TRBD1	TRBV5-6	TRBJ1-5	-	17	ASSFTDRGRMGSNQPQH
TRBD2	TRBV7-9	TRBJ2-1	-	15	ASSTHPGLAEYNEQF
-	TRBV27	TRBJ2-7	-	13	ASSFVSPGAYEQY
-	TRBV27	TRBJ2-7	-	13	ASSFRGPGLNEQY
-	TRBV27	TRBJ2-3	-	13	ASSLSLRGTDTQY
TRBD1	TRBV6-5	TRBJ1-5	-	11	ASRGTGGQPQH
TRBD2	TRBV10-3	TRBJ2-5	-	14	AISESETSTGETQY
TRBD1	TRBV19	TRBJ2-7	once	13	ASSAGQGESYEQY
TRBD2	TRBV5-1	TRBJ2-1	-	13	ASSLGDYLYNEQF
-	TRBV27	TRBJ1-2	-	13	ASSSRDTYPYGYT
-	TRBV27	TRBJ2-7	-	12	ASSPPTVAGEQY
-	TRBV27	TRBJ2-7	-	11	ASSSRAAGPQY
-	TRBV4-3	TRBJ2-7	-	11	ASSQDWPDEQY
-	TRBV7-8	TRBJ2-7	-	15	ASSLGIGGLLSYEQY
-	TRBV6-5	TRBJ1-1	-	11	ASSSFPGTEAF
-	TRBV5-4	TRBJ1-3	few	11	ASSRDGGNTIY
-	TRBV25-1	TRBJ2-6	-	13	ASSEWGAGANVLT